This T cell receptor beta chain was captured in a study of OX40 agonist ivuxolimab in advanced cancers. The CDR3 consists of 15 residues. CDR1 SNHLY and CDR2 FYNNEI come from the germline V gene. The V and J ends lost 4 bases and 2 bases respectively, with 14 bases between them. Produced via immunoSEQ multiplex PCR; TCRdb's table is partial and in-frame only. The table shows around 72,000 clones, with nearly 90% occurring only once. Sample: CD4+ or CD8+ T cells sorted from blood, taken in a trial of the OX40 agonist ivuxolimab. This TCR was recovered from an adult with an advanced solid tumor such as melanoma, head and neck, liver or kidney cancer. J is TRBJ2-5 and V is TRBV2; D might be TRBD1 (7 bases). CDR3 amino acids: CASSGLTGTQETQYF. CDR3 nucleotide sequence: TGTGCCAGCAGTGGGTTGACAGGGACTCAAGAGACCCAGTACTTC.